This T cell receptor (beta chain) is drawn from a study of blood T cell repertoires in COVID-19 (dated by TCRdb to 2019 to 2021). With respect to the entire study: Collaborator samples came from the United States, Italy and Spain and covered acute and convalescent phases of COVID-19. The material from the prospective study consisted of cDNA or gDNA derived from T cells, B-cell-depleted T cells, or PBMCs. The dataset comprised deeply sampled blood TCRbeta repertoires from subjects exposed to, actively infected with, or recovered from COVID-19. The repertoires were made available in a free public database intended to serve as a resource for research on the immune response to SARS-CoV-2. The samples were drawn from two sources: the first 160 participants of the ongoing ImmuneRACE study, and 1,000 to 1,500 subjects contributed by 6 global collaborators. The sample metadata nearly always contained a de-identified subject ID, COVID-19 status, age in years and sex. Where HLA class I and class II types were available, the types were taken from metadata supplied by the sample provider, not from assay-based typing. Study-wide findings and limitations: Clinical and demographic metadata were provided uncurated, with the amount varying by source and participant.

Counted from cysteine to phenylalanine, this CDR3 has 15 amino acids. Only the CDR3 part of the read is kept: 45 bases, read in frame from the first base. For this chain, trimming is 4 bases at the V end and 6 bases at the J end, and the number of junction bases without a gene match is 7. Per the germline V gene (reference sequence), SEHNR is the CDR1 and FQNEAQ is the CDR2. One collaborating source in Seattle enrolled patients during active infection and followed them longitudinally through the course of disease. The collaborating institutions used their own protocols to collect whole blood in K2EDTA tubes. For TCRbeta analysis, collaborator samples were shipped as frozen whole blood, as isolated PBMCs, or as DNA extracted from either sample type. The immunoSEQ Assay, a bias-controlled multiplex PCR, was used to amplify TCRbeta CDR3 regions from genomic DNA. Processing in the source paper ran as follows. The number of nucleated cells in each sample was estimated from the amplification of reference gene primers within the assay. To quantify the absolute abundance of each unique TCRbeta CDR3 rearrangement, sequence reads were collapsed and filtered. For each sample, productive Simpson clonality was calculated as the square root of Simpson's diversity index across productive rearrangements. TCRdb limited this immuneACCESS table to in-frame rearrangements with V and J called. A share of clones is missing; checked studies link under half to unresolved V genes, and the rest is unexplained. Clonal size and the V and J genes are those of that table, whereas D and trimming came from the DNA. The sample has 200,000 to 250,000 clones on record, roughly 85% of them singletons. The ten largest account for 2% to 3% of the sample.

As concerns this clone: It lacks a known antigen. Base qualities were left out, and no much larger clone turns up one base away.

This sequence originates from a woman between 70 and 85 years old with COVID-19, enrolled during active disease. Recombination connected TRBV7-9 to TRBJ2-2; 8 of the junction bases match TRBD1. Sequencing used peripheral blood. The CDR3 here reads CASSSIQGGPGELFF. The DNA is as follows: TGTGCCAGCAGCTCAATACAGGGGGGCCCCGGGGAGCTGTTTTTT.